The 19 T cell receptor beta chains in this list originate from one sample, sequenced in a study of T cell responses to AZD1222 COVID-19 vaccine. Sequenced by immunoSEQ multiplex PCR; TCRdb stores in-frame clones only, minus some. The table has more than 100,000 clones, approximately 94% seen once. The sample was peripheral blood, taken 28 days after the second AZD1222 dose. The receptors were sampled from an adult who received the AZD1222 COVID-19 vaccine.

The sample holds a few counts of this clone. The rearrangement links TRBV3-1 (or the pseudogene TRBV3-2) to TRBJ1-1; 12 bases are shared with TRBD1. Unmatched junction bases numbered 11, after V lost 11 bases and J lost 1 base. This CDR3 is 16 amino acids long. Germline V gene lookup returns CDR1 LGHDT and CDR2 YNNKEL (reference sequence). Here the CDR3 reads CACSGQGASGNTEAFF. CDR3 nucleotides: TGTGCCTGCTCGGGACAGGGGGCGAGTGGGAACACTGAAGCTTTCTTT.

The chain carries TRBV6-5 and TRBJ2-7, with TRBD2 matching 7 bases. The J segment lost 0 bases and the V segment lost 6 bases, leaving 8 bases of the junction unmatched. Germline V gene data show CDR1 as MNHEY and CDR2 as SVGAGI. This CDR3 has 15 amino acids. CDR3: CASSPLSGRSYEQYF. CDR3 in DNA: TGTGCCAGCAGCCCCCTTAGCGGGCGCTCCTACGAGCAGTACTTC.

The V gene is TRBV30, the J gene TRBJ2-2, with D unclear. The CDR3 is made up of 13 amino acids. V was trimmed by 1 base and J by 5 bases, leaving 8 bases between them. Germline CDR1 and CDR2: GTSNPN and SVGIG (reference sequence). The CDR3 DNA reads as TGTGCCTGGAGTGCCCAGACTACCGGGGAGCTGTTTTTT. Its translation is CAWSAQTTGELFF.

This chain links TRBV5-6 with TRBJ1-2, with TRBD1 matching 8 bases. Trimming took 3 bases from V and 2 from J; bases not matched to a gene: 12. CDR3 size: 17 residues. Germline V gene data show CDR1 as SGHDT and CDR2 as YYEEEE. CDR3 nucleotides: TGTGCCAGCAGCTCCTGGGCAGGGGGCTTTTTAAACTATGGCTACACCTTC. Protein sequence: CASSSWAGGFLNYGYTF. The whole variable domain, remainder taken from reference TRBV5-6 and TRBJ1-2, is DAGVTQSPTHLIKTRGQQVTLRCSPKSGHDTVSWYQQALGQGPQFIFQYYEEEERQRGNFPDRFSGHQFPNYSSELNVNALLLGDSALYLCASSSWAGGFLNYGYTFGSGTRLTVV.

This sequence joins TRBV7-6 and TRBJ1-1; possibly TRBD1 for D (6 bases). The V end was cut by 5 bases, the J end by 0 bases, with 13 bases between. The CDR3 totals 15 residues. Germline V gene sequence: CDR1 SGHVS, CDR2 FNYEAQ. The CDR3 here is CASSLRQAMNTEAFF. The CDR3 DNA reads TGTGCCAGCAGCCTGAGACAGGCAATGAACACTGAAGCTTTCTTT.

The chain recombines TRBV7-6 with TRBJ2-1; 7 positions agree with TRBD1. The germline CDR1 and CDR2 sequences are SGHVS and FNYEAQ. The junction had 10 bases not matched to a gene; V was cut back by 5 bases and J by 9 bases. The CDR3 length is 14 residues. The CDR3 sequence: CASSREGRQGEQFF. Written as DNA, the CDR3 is TGTGCCAGCAGCCGCGAGGGGCGACAGGGTGAGCAGTTCTTC.

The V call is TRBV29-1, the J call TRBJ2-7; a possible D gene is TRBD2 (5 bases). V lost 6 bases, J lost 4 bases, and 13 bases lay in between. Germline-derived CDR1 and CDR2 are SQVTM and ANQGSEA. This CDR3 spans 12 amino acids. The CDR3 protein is CSVASGAYEQYF. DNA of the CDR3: TGCAGCGTCGCCAGCGGAGCTTACGAGCAGTACTTC.

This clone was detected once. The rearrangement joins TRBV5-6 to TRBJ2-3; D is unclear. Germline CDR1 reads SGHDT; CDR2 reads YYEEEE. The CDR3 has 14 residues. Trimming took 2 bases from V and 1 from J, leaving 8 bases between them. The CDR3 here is CASSLRAGTDTQYF. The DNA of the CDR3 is TGTGCCAGCAGCTTAAGGGCAGGCACAGATACGCAGTATTTT.

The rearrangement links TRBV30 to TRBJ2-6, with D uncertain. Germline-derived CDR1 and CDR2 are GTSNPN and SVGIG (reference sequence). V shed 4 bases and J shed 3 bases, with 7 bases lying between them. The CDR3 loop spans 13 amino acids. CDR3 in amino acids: CAWTDGGANVLTF. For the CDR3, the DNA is TGTGCCTGGACGGATGGTGGGGCCAACGTCCTGACTTTC.

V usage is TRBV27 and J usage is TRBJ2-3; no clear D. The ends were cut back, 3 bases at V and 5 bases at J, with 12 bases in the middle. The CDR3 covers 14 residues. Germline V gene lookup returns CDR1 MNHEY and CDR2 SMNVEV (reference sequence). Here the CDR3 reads CASSFQARGDTQYF. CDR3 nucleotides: TGTGCCAGCAGTTTTCAGGCCCGCGGAGATACGCAGTATTTT.

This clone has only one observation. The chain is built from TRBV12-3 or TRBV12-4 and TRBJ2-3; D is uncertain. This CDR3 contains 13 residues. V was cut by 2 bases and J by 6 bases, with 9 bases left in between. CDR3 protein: CASSLFTGDTQYF. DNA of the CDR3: TGTGCCAGCAGTTTATTTACCGGTGATACGCAGTATTTT.

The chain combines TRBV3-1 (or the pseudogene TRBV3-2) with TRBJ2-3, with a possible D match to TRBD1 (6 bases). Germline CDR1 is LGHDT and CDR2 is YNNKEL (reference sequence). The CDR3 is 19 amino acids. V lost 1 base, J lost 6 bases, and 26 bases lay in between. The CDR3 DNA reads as TGTGCCAGCAGCCAAGGAAGGGCCGGGACACAAGCGAGTCCTGATACGCAGTATTTT. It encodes CASSQGRAGTQASPDTQYF.

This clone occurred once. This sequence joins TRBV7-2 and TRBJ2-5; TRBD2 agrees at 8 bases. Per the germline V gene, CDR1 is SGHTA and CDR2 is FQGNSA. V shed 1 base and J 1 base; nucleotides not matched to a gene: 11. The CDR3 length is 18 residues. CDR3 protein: CASSLGSSGGASQETQYF. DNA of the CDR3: TGTGCCAGCAGCTTAGGTTCCAGCGGGGGAGCCTCCCAAGAGACCCAGTACTTC.

CDR3 in amino acids: CASRTGGKLFF. In DNA form, the CDR3 reads TGTGCCAGCAGGACAGGGGGAAAACTGTTTTTT. The rearrangement joins TRBV27 to TRBJ1-4; 9 bases match TRBD1. This CDR3 is built from 11 residues. After removal of 6 bases from V and 10 bases from J, the junction contained 0 bases not matched to a gene. Germline-derived CDR1 and CDR2 are MNHEY and SMNVEV (reference sequence).

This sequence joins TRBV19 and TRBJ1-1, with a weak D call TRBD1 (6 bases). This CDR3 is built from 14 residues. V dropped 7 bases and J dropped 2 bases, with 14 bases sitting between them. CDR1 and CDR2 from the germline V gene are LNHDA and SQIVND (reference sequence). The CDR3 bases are TGTGCCAGTACCCCCGGGACAACCAACACTGAAGCTTTCTTT. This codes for CASTPGTTNTEAFF.

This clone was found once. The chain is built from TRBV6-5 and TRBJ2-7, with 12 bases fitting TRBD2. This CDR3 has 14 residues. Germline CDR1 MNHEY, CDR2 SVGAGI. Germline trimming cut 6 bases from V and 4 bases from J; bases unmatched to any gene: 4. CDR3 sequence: CASRRGTSGYEQYF. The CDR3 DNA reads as TGTGCCAGCAGGCGCGGGACTAGCGGGTACGAGCAGTACTTC.

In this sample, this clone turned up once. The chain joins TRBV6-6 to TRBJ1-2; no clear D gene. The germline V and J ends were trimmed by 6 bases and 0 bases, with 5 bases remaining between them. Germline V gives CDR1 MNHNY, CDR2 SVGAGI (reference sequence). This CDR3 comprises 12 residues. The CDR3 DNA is TGTGCCAGCAGGGAGCCTAACTATGGCTACACCTTC. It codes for CASREPNYGYTF.

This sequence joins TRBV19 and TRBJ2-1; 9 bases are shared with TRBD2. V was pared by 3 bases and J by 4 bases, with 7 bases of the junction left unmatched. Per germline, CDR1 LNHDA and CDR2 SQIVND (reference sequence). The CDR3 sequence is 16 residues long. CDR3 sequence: CASSIATSGIYNEQFF. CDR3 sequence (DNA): TGTGCCAGTAGTATTGCGACTAGCGGAATATACAATGAGCAGTTCTTC. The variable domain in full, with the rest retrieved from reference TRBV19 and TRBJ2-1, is DGGITQSPKYLFRKEGQNVTLSCEQNLNHDAMYWYRQDPGQGLRLIYYSQIVNDFQKGDIAEGYSVSREKKESFPLTVTSAQKNPTAFYLCASSIATSGIYNEQFFGPGTRLTVL.

The CDR3 protein is CASSRNEGTGAGNTIYF. DNA of the CDR3: TGTGCCAGCAGTCGAAATGAGGGTACAGGGGCTGGAAACACCATATATTTT. The chain has TRBV6-6 and TRBJ1-3, with 7 positions matching TRBD1. The CDR3 length is 17 residues. The germline gives CDR1 MNHNY, CDR2 SVGAGI (reference sequence). The V segment lost 5 bases and the J segment 2 bases; nucleotides outside the gene matches: 12.